The 15 T cell receptor beta chains below all came from one sample that was sequenced in a study of T cell responses to AZD1222 COVID-19 vaccine. Produced via immunoSEQ multiplex PCR; TCRdb's table is partial and in-frame only. The sample holds approximately 74,000 clones, 83% seen once. This specimen consisted of peripheral blood, obtained 28 days after the second AZD1222 dose. The receptor source for this set is an adult who received the AZD1222 COVID-19 vaccine.

The chain couples TRBV6-5 to TRBJ1-3; D is unresolved. There are 12 residues in the CDR3. Germline lookup yields CDR1 MNHEY and CDR2 SVGAGI. Trimming pared 11 bases from V and 0 bases from J, leaving 8 bases between. CDR3 amino acids: CAVDISGNTIYF. CDR3 bases: TGTGCCGTCGACATCTCTGGAAACACCATATATTTT.

The V call is TRBV5-1, the J call TRBJ1-4; possible D gene TRBD1, 6 bases. Trimming took 4 bases from V and 8 from J, leaving 15 bases between them. The germline CDR1 and CDR2 sequences are SGHRS and YFSETQ. The CDR3 consists of 14 residues. For the CDR3, the DNA is TGCGCCAGCAGCCCCACAGGGATTTTCGAAAAACTGTTTTTT. It specifies CASSPTGIFEKLFF.

The CDR3 DNA follows: TGTGCCAGCAGCCTCACCCGCGGGAGTACTAGCACAGATACGCAGTATTTT. Its translation: CASSLTRGSTSTDTQYF. The V call is TRBV11-2, the J call TRBJ2-3; 7 nucleotides agree with TRBD2. The germline V gene has CDR1 SGHAT and CDR2 FQNNGV. This CDR3 is 17 amino acids long. J lost 0 bases, V lost 5 bases, and 11 bases had no gene match.

The chain is built from TRBV4-1 and TRBJ1-5; TRBD1 aligns across 7 bases. The CDR3 is 15 residues long. The germline V gene has CDR1 MGHRA and CDR2 YSYEKL. Unmatched junction bases numbered 4, after V lost 0 bases and J lost 5 bases. The CDR3 region is CASSQEGGQYQPQHF. In DNA form, the CDR3 reads TGCGCCAGCAGCCAAGAGGGGGGACAGTATCAGCCCCAGCATTTT.

V gene TRBV19 combines with J gene TRBJ1-6, with a weak D call TRBD1 (5 bases). CDR1 and CDR2 (germline): LNHDA, SQIVND (reference sequence). Trimming removed 3 bases from V and 0 bases from J, with 18 bases in between. The CDR3 runs 19 residues. The CDR3: CASSIVGRAGSSYNSPLHF. CDR3 bases: TGTGCCAGTAGTATTGTGGGACGAGCGGGGAGCTCCTATAATTCACCCCTCCACTTT. Full variable domain (rest looked up from reference TRBV19 and TRBJ1-6): DGGITQSPKYLFRKEGQNVTLSCEQNLNHDAMYWYRQDPGQGLRLIYYSQIVNDFQKGDIAEGYSVSREKKESFPLTVTSAQKNPTAFYLCASSIVGRAGSSYNSPLHFGNGTRLTVT.

The chain combines TRBV6-1 with TRBJ2-7; D perhaps matches TRBD1 (6 bases). CDR3 length equals 13 residues. Trimming removed 1 base at V and 3 bases at J, with 7 bases between. The germline V gene has CDR1 MNHNS and CDR2 SASEGT. DNA of the CDR3: TGTGCCAGCAGTGAAGAAGGGGGCTACGAGCAGTACTTC. Translated, it gives CASSEEGGYEQYF.

Turning to this clone: An end of the junction differs from the germline gene, which may be a read error. The J gene is TRBJ2-6, the V gene TRBV30, with D maybe TRBD2 (6 bases). Looked up from germline, CDR1 is GTSNPN and CDR2 is SVGIG (reference sequence). This CDR3 has 15 residues. In DNA, the CDR3 is TGTGCCCGGAGGGGTACCAAGTCTGGGGCCAACGTCCTGACTTTC. Translated: CARRGTKSGANVLTF.

The V and J genes are TRBV5-1 and TRBJ1-1, with D possibly being TRBD1 (5 bases). Trimming took off 3 bases at V and 5 bases at J, with 11 bases between the two ends. Germline V gene lookup returns CDR1 SGHRS and CDR2 YFSETQ. The CDR3 runs 13 residues. CDR3 nucleotides: TGCGCCAGCAGCTCCCGGGGGGGAACTGAAGCTTTCTTT. Translating it yields CASSSRGGTEAFF.

This clone has a handful of counts. The chain carries TRBV19 and TRBJ1-6; 9 bases align to TRBD1. The V segment lost 8 bases and the J segment 14 bases; nucleotides outside the gene matches: 7. This CDR3 spans 12 amino acids. Germline V gene sequence: CDR1 LNHDA, CDR2 SQIVND (reference sequence). CDR3 residues: CASGQGTRTLHF. CDR3 DNA sequence: TGTGCCAGTGGACAGGGGACCCGGACCCTCCACTTT.

This chain links TRBV27 with TRBJ2-3; the D is unclear. V was cut by 2 bases and J by 3 bases, with 15 bases left in between. This CDR3 contains 16 residues. Germline loops: CDR1 MNHEY, CDR2 SMNVEV (reference sequence). The CDR3 region has the DNA TGTGCCAGCAGTTTACAGAGAACGGCGTCGACAGATACGCAGTATTTT. Amino acids: CASSLQRTASTDTQYF.

V gene TRBV11-2 combines with J gene TRBJ1-1; D uncertain. Germline V gene lookup returns CDR1 SGHAT and CDR2 FQNNGV. Trimming took 5 bases from V and 1 from J, leaving 8 bases between them. The CDR3 is 13 residues long. CDR3 loop: CASSRTQNTEAFF. DNA for the CDR3: TGTGCCAGCAGCAGAACACAGAACACTGAAGCTTTCTTT.

The V gene is TRBV12-3 or TRBV12-4, the J gene TRBJ1-4; perhaps TRBD1 as D (5 bases). The germline V and J ends were trimmed by 6 bases and 6 bases, with 8 bases remaining between them. CDR3 size: 12 residues. The CDR3 region is CASRGTYEKLFF. CDR3 nucleotides: TGTGCCAGCAGAGGGACCTATGAAAAACTGTTTTTT.

This clone was counted a few times. The junction shows a germline mismatch at one end, possibly a read error. In nucleotides, the CDR3 is TGCGCCAGCAGACAAGGTACTAGCGGGGGGACCGGGGAGCAGTACTTC. It specifies CASRQGTSGGTGEQYF. This rearrangement joins TRBV4-1 to TRBJ2-7, with 12 bases aligning to TRBD2. The length of the CDR3 is 16 residues. Germline CDR1 and CDR2: MGHRA and YSYEKL.

This sequence joins TRBV3-1 (or the pseudogene TRBV3-2) and TRBJ2-1; perhaps TRBD1 as D (5 bases). CDR1 LGHDT and CDR2 YNNKEL come from the germline V gene (reference sequence). The CDR3 is made up of 12 amino acids. V was cut by 7 bases and J by 7 bases, with 11 bases left in between. CDR3 DNA: TGTGCCAGCACTCTTCAGGGTAATGAGCAGTTCTTC. Encoded protein: CASTLQGNEQFF.

The genes are TRBV19 and TRBJ1-3; a possible D gene is TRBD1 (6 bases). The germline V gene encodes CDR1 LNHDA and CDR2 SQIVND (reference sequence). CDR3 length: 14 residues. The germline V and J ends were trimmed by 7 bases and 0 bases, with 10 bases remaining between them. The CDR3 reads CASNTGSSGNTIYF. The CDR3 DNA follows: TGTGCCAGTAATACAGGGTCCTCTGGAAACACCATATATTTT.